This T cell receptor (beta chain) was documented in a study of blood T cell repertoires in COVID-19. The V gene end was trimmed by 4 bases and the J gene end by 7 bases; junction bases not matched to a gene: 6. The CDR3 runs 15 residues. Germline CDR1 and CDR2: SGHRS and YFSETQ. The repertoire was sequenced with immunoSEQ multiplex PCR; TCRdb's copy has only in-frame clones and lacks some. The table lists 35,000 to 50,000 clones, 90% of them singletons, with about 3% in the top ten. This TCR came from a man aged 45-60 years with active COVID-19. Sequences were obtained from peripheral blood. The rearrangement links TRBV5-1 to TRBJ2-1, with 12 positions matching TRBD2. CDR3 protein: CASSRIGLAGNEQFF. DNA of the CDR3: TGCGCCAGCAGCCGGATTGGACTAGCGGGGAATGAGCAGTTCTTC.